The source of this T cell receptor (beta chain) is a study of shared clonotypes between healthy human individuals. Study-wide context: The donor group consisted of a couple of women and three men, aged 18 to 49.

The study, taken as a whole, reports: Non-shared clonotypes had lower generation probabilities than those shared by all four donors. Since donors were few, the genetic and exposure-history diversity represented was limited.

In its sample, this clone was seen a few times. Antigen unknown. Every immunoSEQ plate was one replicate of a subset's evenly spread DNA. Only in-frame clones appear in the TCRdb table, and some are missing; sequencing was by immunoSEQ multiplex PCR. The sample holds roughly 200,000 clones, approximately 61% seen once. The V and J ends lost 7 bases and 6 bases respectively, with 24 bases between them. Germline CDR1 is SGHKS and CDR2 is YYEKEE (reference sequence). The CDR3 consists of 16 residues. The specimen sequenced was memory CD4+ T cells sorted from blood. Sample subset: CD45RA-negative fraction. This receptor was identified in a man between 25 and 39 years old in good health. This chain joins TRBV5-5 and TRBJ2-3; D ambiguous. The CDR3 coding sequence is TGTGCCAGCGGCCAAAGGCTGAGGCTCACAGCGGATACGCAGTATTTT. The encoded protein is CASGQRLRLTADTQYF. Using reference TRBV5-5 and TRBJ2-3 for the parts outside the CDR3, the full variable domain is DAGVTQSPTHLIKTRGQQVTLRCSPISGHKSVSWYQQVLGQGPQFIFQYYEKEERGRGNFPDRFSARQFPNYSSELNVNALLLGDSALYLCASGQRLRLTADTQYFGPGTRLTVL.